The T cell receptor beta chain under discussion was sequenced for a study of cytomegalovirus exposure and HLA in healthy donors. General study points: The majority of TCR sequences were rare, yet some public TCRs appeared in many donors. In vitro work confirmed that a few CMV-associated chains recognize CMV antigens.

This CDR3 is built from 11 residues. A remark on this clone: Its antigen is not identified.

PCR involved 60 Vbeta and 13 Jbeta primers. Assay used: immunoSEQ multiplex PCR; TCRdb lists only in-frame clones, some missing. The sample includes around 200,000 clones, about 88% of them seen just once. V and J are TRBV21-1 and TRBJ1-5. TRBV21-1 corresponds to a pseudogene. The sequence came from a woman younger than 45 in good health and CMV-seronegative. Sequencing input: PBMCs. DNA for the CDR3: TGTGCCAGCCTCAGCAATCAGCCCCAGCATTTT. This sequence encodes CASLSNQPQHF.